The T cell receptor (beta chain) described here comes from a study of T cell responses to AZD1222 COVID-19 vaccine. The CDR3 runs to 15 residues. Germline values: CDR1 WSHSY, CDR2 SAAADI. V was pared by 7 bases and J by 2 bases, with 17 bases between. The repertoire was sequenced with immunoSEQ multiplex PCR; TCRdb's copy has only in-frame clones and lacks some. The sample has about 150,000 clones, approximately 92% seen once. This clonotype was sampled from an adult in good health. J is TRBJ1-1 and V is TRBV10-2, with D unresolved. The source was peripheral blood, collected on day 0 of AZD1222 vaccination. The CDR3 loop is CASNVQLGINTEAFF. In DNA form, the CDR3 reads TGCGCCAGCAACGTTCAGTTAGGGATAAACACTGAAGCTTTCTTT.